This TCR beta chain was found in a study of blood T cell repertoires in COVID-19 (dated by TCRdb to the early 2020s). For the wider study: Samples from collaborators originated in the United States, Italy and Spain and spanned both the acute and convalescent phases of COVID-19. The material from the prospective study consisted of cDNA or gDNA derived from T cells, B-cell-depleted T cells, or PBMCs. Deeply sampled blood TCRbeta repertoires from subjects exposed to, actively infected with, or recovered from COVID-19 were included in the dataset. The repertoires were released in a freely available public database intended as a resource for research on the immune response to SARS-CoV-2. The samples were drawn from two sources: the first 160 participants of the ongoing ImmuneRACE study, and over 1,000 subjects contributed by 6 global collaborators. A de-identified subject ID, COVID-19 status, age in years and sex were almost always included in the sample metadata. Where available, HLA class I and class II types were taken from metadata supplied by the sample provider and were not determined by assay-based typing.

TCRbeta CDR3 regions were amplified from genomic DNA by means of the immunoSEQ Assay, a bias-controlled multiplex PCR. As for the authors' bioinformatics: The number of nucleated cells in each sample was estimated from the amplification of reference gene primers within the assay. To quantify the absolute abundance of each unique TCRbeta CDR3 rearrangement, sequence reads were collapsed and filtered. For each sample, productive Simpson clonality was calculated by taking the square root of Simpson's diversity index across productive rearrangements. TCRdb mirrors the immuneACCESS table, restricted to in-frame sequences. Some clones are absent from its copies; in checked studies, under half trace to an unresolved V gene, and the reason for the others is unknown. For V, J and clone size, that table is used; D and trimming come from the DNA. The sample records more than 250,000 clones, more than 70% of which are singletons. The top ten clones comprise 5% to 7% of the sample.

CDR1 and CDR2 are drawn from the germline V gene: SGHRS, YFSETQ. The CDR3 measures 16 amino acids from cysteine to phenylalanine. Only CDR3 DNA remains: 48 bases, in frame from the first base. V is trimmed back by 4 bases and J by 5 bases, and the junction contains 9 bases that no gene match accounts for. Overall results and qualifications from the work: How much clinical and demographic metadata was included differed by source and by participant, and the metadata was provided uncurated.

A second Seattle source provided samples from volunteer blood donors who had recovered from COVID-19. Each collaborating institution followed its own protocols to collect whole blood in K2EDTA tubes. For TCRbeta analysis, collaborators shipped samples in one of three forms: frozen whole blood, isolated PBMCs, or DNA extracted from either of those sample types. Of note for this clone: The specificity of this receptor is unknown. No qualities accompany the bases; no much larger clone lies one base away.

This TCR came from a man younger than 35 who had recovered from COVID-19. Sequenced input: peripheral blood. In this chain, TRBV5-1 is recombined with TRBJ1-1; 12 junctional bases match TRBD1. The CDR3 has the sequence CASSPRGGQGATEAFF. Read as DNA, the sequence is TGCGCCAGCAGCCCCCGAGGGGGACAGGGGGCTACTGAAGCTTTCTTT.